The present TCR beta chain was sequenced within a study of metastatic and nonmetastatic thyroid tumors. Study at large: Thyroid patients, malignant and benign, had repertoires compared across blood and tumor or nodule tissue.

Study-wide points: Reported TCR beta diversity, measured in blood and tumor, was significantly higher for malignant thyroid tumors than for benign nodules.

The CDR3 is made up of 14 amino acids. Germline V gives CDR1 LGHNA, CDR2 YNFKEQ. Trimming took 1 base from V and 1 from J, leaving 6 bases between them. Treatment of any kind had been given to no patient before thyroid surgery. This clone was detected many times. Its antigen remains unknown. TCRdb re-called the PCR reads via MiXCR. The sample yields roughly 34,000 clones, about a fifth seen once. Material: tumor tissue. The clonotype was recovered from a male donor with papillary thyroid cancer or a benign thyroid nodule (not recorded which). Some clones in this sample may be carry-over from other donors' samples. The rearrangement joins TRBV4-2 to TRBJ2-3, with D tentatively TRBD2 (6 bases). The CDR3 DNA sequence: TGTGCCAGCAGCCAAGTAGCGGGCACAGATACGCAGTATTTT. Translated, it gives CASSQVAGTDTQYF.